This TCR beta chain came from a study of shared clonotypes between healthy human individuals. Study-level results: Blood was the sole source, and tissue repertoires probably differ. Even with large depth, rarefaction showed that sorted-subset sequencing was incomplete.

Points on this clone: What it binds is not known.

Assay used: immunoSEQ multiplex PCR; TCRdb lists only in-frame clones, some missing. The sample carries some 2.4 million clones, 90% to 95% recorded once. V gave up 2 bases and J gave up 10 bases; unmatched junction bases: 6. CDR3 length: 15 residues. Germline V gene data show CDR1 as LNHDA and CDR2 as SQIVND (reference sequence). This chain joins TRBV19 and TRBJ2-1; 12 bases line up with TRBD2. This clonotype was obtained from a man between 18 and 35 years old in good health. Some clones in this sample may be carry-over from other donors' samples. Material: naive CD4+ T cells from PBMCs. The subset: CD45RA+ positively selected. CDR3: CASSITSGRREEQFF. The CDR3 region has the DNA TGTGCCAGTAGTATAACTAGCGGGAGGAGAGAAGAGCAGTTCTTC.